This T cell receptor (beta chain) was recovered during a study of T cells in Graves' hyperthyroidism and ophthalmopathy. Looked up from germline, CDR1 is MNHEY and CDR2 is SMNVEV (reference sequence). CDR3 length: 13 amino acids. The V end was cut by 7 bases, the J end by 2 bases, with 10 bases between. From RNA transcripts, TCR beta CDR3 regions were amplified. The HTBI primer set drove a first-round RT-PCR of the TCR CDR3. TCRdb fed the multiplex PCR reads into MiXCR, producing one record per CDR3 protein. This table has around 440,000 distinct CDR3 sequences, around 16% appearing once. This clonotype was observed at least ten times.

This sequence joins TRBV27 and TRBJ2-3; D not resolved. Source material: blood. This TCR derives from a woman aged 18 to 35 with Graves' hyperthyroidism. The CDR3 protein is CASTPPNTDTQYF. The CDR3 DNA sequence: TGTGCCAGCACCCCTCCCAACACAGATACGCAGTATTTT.